Listed here are 25 T cell receptor beta chains from one sample, sequenced in a study of Ad26.COV2.S vaccination and SARS-CoV-2 variants. Profiled with immunoSEQ multiplex PCR; TCRdb holds only in-frame clones, not every one. Of about 450,000 clones in the sample, 85% to 90% were seen once. Treatment denoted: some 19 received Ad26.COV2.S at low or high dose, single or two shots; about five received placebo; per-sample allocation not given. Vaccine and placebo recipients were sampled on day 63 after the first injection. Sample: peripheral blood, taken in a trial of Ad26.COV2.S vaccine versus placebo. The receptors here all came from a person aged 18-65 years who received the Ad26.COV2.S COVID-19 vaccine or a placebo.

This CDR3 reads CASRIQGPDTQYF. CDR3 nucleotides: TGTGCCAGCCGGATTCAGGGCCCAGATACGCAGTATTTT. The chain recombines TRBV12-3 or TRBV12-4 with TRBJ2-3, with D possibly matching TRBD1 (5 bases). This CDR3 is built from 13 residues. The V gene lost 8 bases and the J gene lost 4 bases, with 13 bases spanning the gap.

The chain employs TRBV14 and TRBJ2-5; D may be TRBD2 (7 bases). Per the germline V gene, CDR1 is SGHDN and CDR2 is FVKESK. V lost 4 bases and J lost 0, with 21 bases in between. The CDR3 has 18 amino acids. The CDR3 sequence: CASSPTRGGDYYQETQYF. In DNA form, the CDR3 reads TGTGCCAGCAGCCCCACGAGGGGGGGAGACTACTACCAAGAGACCCAGTACTTC.

The gene calls are TRBV7-9 and TRBJ2-2; 11 bases are a match to TRBD2. Germline V gene data show CDR1 as SEHNR and CDR2 as FQNEAQ (reference sequence). Trimming cost V 5 bases and J 0 bases; bases outside gene matches: 5. The CDR3 consists of 17 residues. The CDR3, as DNA: TGTGCCAGCAGCAGAAAGGGACTAGCGGCGAACACCGGGGAGCTGTTTTTT. It yields the protein CASSRKGLAANTGELFF.

The V gene is TRBV6-5, the J gene TRBJ2-1; TRBD2 matches 8 bases. CDR1 is MNHEY and CDR2 is SVGAGI in the germline V gene. The CDR3 runs to 15 residues. J lost 8 bases, V lost 0 bases, and 6 bases had no gene match. The CDR3 is CASSYSLGLAHEQFF. The CDR3 coding sequence is TGTGCCAGCAGTTACTCATTAGGACTAGCCCATGAGCAGTTCTTC.

The chain joins TRBV6-4 to TRBJ1-1; no clear D gene. The V end lost 2 bases, the J end lost 1 base, and 20 bases lay between the germline ends. The V gene's germline CDR1 is MRHNA and CDR2 SNTAGT. CDR3 length: 18 amino acids. CDR3 bases: TGTGCCAGCAGTGACCCCCCAGGAGGGCTTGGGAGGAACACTGAAGCTTTCTTT. It is translated as CASSDPPGGLGRNTEAFF.

The chain has TRBV4-3 and TRBJ1-1; D is unclear. This CDR3 has 17 amino acids. V gave up 0 bases and J gave up 1 base, with 15 bases separating them. The germline V gene encodes CDR1 LGHNA and CDR2 YSLEER. The DNA for the CDR3 is TGCGCCAGCAGCCAAGAAGGCACGGGTGAGGGGAACACTGAAGCTTTCTTT. Its translation: CASSQEGTGEGNTEAFF.

V is TRBV6-6 and J is TRBJ1-1; D uncertain. This CDR3 spans 17 amino acids. Germline V gene data show CDR1 as MNHNY and CDR2 as SVGAGI (reference sequence). The germline V and J ends were trimmed by 5 bases and 1 base, with 20 bases remaining between them. In nucleotides, the CDR3 is TGTGCCAGCAGTCCGGGATTAGGAATGGCGGGGAACACTGAAGCTTTCTTT. As protein: CASSPGLGMAGNTEAFF.

This clone was detected only a few times. The V gene is TRBV7-9, the J gene TRBJ1-5; D unresolved. Germline lookup yields CDR1 SEHNR and CDR2 FQNEAQ (reference sequence). The CDR3 length is 12 residues. The germline V and J ends were trimmed by 0 bases and 3 bases, with 0 bases remaining between them. CDR3 bases: TGTGCCAGCAGCTTAGCCAATCAGCCCCAGCATTTT. Translated, it gives CASSLANQPQHF.

The chain is built from TRBV18 and TRBJ2-3; 14 bases line up with TRBD2. Per the germline V gene, CDR1 is KGHSH and CDR2 is LQKENI. CDR3 length equals 19 residues. J lost 1 base, V lost 3 bases, and 9 bases had no gene match. The CDR3 sequence: CASSPQGPGLAGGTDTQYF. Written as DNA, the CDR3 is TGTGCCAGCTCACCCCAAGGTCCGGGACTAGCGGGGGGCACAGATACGCAGTATTTT.

This clone was detected only once. The chain is built from TRBV7-9 and TRBJ2-2, with D possibly matching TRBD1 (6 bases). CDR1 and CDR2 from the germline V gene are SEHNR and FQNEAQ (reference sequence). The CDR3 extends over 12 amino acids. Deletions cut 11 bases from V and 9 bases from J, with 16 bases between. The CDR3 loop is CAGKDSRRELFF. The DNA of the CDR3 is TGTGCCGGAAAGGACAGCCGACGGGAGCTGTTTTTT.

To note about this clone: The same CDR3 is also encoded by other DNA sequences in this sample. The V gene is TRBV5-1, the J gene TRBJ1-1; 8 nucleotides match TRBD1. The germline CDR1 and CDR2 sequences are SGHRS and YFSETQ. CDR3 length: 14 residues. V was clipped by 2 bases and J by 2 bases; unmatched bases: 2. Written as DNA, the CDR3 is TGCGCCAGCAGCTTACAGGGGGGAAACACTGAAGCTTTCTTT. Translation: CASSLQGGNTEAFF.

The V and J genes are TRBV6-1 and TRBJ1-1; no clear D. Trimming cost V 0 bases and J 5 bases, with 7 bases left between them. CDR3 length equals 13 residues. Germline V gives CDR1 MNHNS, CDR2 SASEGT. For the CDR3, the DNA is TGTGCCAGCAGTGAAGCTGTGGGGACTGAAGCTTTCTTT. It yields the protein CASSEAVGTEAFF.

The chain links TRBV7-8 to TRBJ2-3, with D hard to call. Germline V gene data show CDR1 as SGHVS and CDR2 as FQNEAQ. This CDR3 has 12 residues. V shed 4 bases and J shed 6 bases, with 8 bases lying between them. In nucleotides, the CDR3 is TGTGCCAGCAGCTCCCAACCGGATACGCAGTATTTT. Its translation: CASSSQPDTQYF.

V usage is TRBV18 and J usage is TRBJ1-1, with D unclear. The CDR3 spans 18 residues. V dropped 0 bases and J dropped 0 bases, with 17 bases sitting between them. The germline V gene encodes CDR1 KGHSH and CDR2 LQKENI. The CDR3 region is CASSPPGSQWPMNTEAFF. The CDR3 coding sequence is TGTGCCAGCTCACCACCCGGGTCCCAGTGGCCCATGAACACTGAAGCTTTCTTT.

The rearrangement links TRBV20-1 to TRBJ1-2; D remains unclear. V was cut by 3 bases and J by 3 bases, with 11 bases left in between. Looked up from germline, CDR1 is DFQATT and CDR2 is SNEGSKA (reference sequence). The CDR3 consists of 13 residues. The CDR3 DNA reads TGCAGTGCTAGTGCGGACCGCTACTATGGCTACACCTTC. Protein product: CSASADRYYGYTF.

This clone was found a few times. This rearrangement joins TRBV7-2 to TRBJ1-5; D might be TRBD1 (6 bases). V lost 1 base, J lost 6 bases, and 16 bases lay in between. Germline lookup yields CDR1 SGHTA and CDR2 FQGNSA. The CDR3 contains 16 residues. CDR3 amino acids: CASSLVSPRGGQPQHF. CDR3 bases: TGTGCCAGCAGCTTAGTATCCCCCAGGGGCGGTCAGCCCCAGCATTTT.

V usage is TRBV4-1 and J usage is TRBJ1-4; D gene unclear. Germline V lookup: CDR1 MGHRA, CDR2 YSYEKL. CDR3 length equals 17 residues. Trimming left V 1 base short and J 8 bases short, with 20 bases between. CDR3 sequence: CASSQVRRKKGEEKLFF. The CDR3 DNA reads TGCGCCAGCAGCCAAGTTAGAAGGAAGAAGGGTGAGGAAAAACTGTTTTTT.

The chain's CDR3 is CASSQEALGQGIYGYTF. CDR3 nucleotides: TGCGCCAGCAGCCAAGAGGCTCTGGGACAGGGTATTTATGGCTACACCTTC. V is TRBV4-3 and J is TRBJ1-2, with TRBD1 matching over 9 bases. The V and J ends lost 0 bases and 5 bases, in that order; junction bases with no gene match: 10. The CDR3 is 17 amino acids. Germline CDR1 LGHNA, CDR2 YSLEER.

This chain links TRBV11-2 with TRBJ1-4, with D uncertain. Germline V gene sequence: CDR1 SGHAT, CDR2 FQNNGV. The CDR3 contains 15 residues. The V gene lost 5 bases and the J gene lost 0 bases, with 10 bases spanning the gap. The CDR3 loop reads CASSDASATNEKLFF. CDR3 in DNA: TGTGCCAGCAGCGACGCAAGTGCAACTAATGAAAAACTGTTTTTT.

V is TRBV7-2 and J is TRBJ2-2, with D unresolved. Trimming took off 4 bases at V and 6 bases at J, with 12 bases between the two ends. The germline V gene encodes CDR1 SGHTA and CDR2 FQGNSA. The CDR3 is 14 residues long. The CDR3: CASSSRQSPGELFF. The CDR3 nucleotides are TGTGCCAGCAGCTCGAGACAATCCCCCGGGGAGCTGTTTTTT.

This rearrangement joins TRBV2 to TRBJ1-4; D remains unclear. CDR1 is SNHLY, CDR2 FYNNEI, per germline. This CDR3 is 14 amino acids long. V lost 7 bases and J 0 bases, leaving 9 bases between the germline ends. Written as DNA, the CDR3 is TGTGCCAGCAAGAAAACCACAACTAATGAAAAACTGTTTTTT. Translating it yields CASKKTTTNEKLFF.

The CDR3 nucleotides are TGTGCCAGCAGCTTAGCAGGGGCTGTCTACACCTTC. Translating it yields CASSLAGAVYTF. V gene TRBV13 combines with J gene TRBJ1-2, with D perhaps matching TRBD1 (6 bases). The V end was cut by 1 base, the J end by 10 bases, with 10 bases between. The CDR3 contains 12 residues. CDR1 PRHDT and CDR2 FYEKMQ come from the germline V gene (reference sequence).

The chain links TRBV12-5 to TRBJ2-1; TRBD2 agrees at 13 bases. Trimming took 5 bases from V and 4 from J; bases not matched to a gene: 8. The length of the CDR3 is 17 residues. The germline gives CDR1 LGHNT, CDR2 FRNRAP. The CDR3 here is CASGPHGTSGNYNEQFF. The CDR3 nucleotides are TGTGCTAGTGGTCCCCACGGGACTAGCGGGAATTACAATGAGCAGTTCTTC. Variable domain in full (rest from reference TRBV12-5 and TRBJ2-1): DARVTQTPRHKVTEMGQEVTMRCQPILGHNTVFWYRQTMMQGLELLAYFRNRAPLDDSGMPKDRFSAEMPDATLATLKIQPSEPRDSAVYFCASGPHGTSGNYNEQFFGPGTRLTVL.

Worth noting for this clone: Different DNA sequences within this sample yield the same CDR3. This chain uses TRBV19 with TRBJ1-1; 7 positions match TRBD1. The V gene's germline CDR1 is LNHDA and CDR2 SQIVND (reference sequence). With V trimmed by 4 bases and J by 0 bases, 2 bases remained unmatched. The CDR3 sequence is 14 residues long. The DNA of the CDR3 is TGTGCCAGTAGTACCAGGGGGATGAACACTGAAGCTTTCTTT. This encodes CASSTRGMNTEAFF.

The genes are TRBV5-1 and TRBJ1-5; 9 positions match TRBD1. Germline V lookup: CDR1 SGHRS, CDR2 YFSETQ. V trimming: 4 bases; J trimming: 7 bases; junction bases outside the gene matches: 9. This CDR3 is 15 amino acids long. This CDR3 reads CASSPTGTGRQPQHF. The CDR3 DNA is TGCGCCAGCAGCCCGACCGGGACAGGGAGGCAGCCCCAGCATTTT.